Here is one T cell receptor beta chain with its context. This clonotype was observed many times. The specificity of this receptor is unknown. Per-nucleotide qualities are absent, and no much larger clonotype sits a single base away. This specimen comes from a study of spatial heterogeneity in lung cancer (dated by TCRdb to about 2019). Describing the broader study: Beta-chain transcripts were consistently detected in greater numbers than alpha-chain transcripts, which likely reflects a higher abundance of beta-chain transcripts. A strong correlation was found between TCR transcript counts in tumor regions and a T cell transcriptional module score from matched bulk RNA-seq. In the raw uncorrected reads, each unique combination of TCR and UMI appeared on average more than ten times. The study quantitatively compared TCR alpha and beta repertoires across multiple tumor regions, matched nontumor lung and blood in non-small cell lung cancer. TCR repertoire features were related to nonsynonymous mutation counts determined by whole-exome sequencing of tumor tissue. At surgery, 200 or so tumor regions, some 61 matched nontumor lung samples and 56 PBMC samples were TCR-sequenced for both alpha and beta chains.

Libraries came from 5' RACE. Sequencing used a NextSeq 500. To allow correction of PCR and sequencing errors, the TCR library protocol tagged every TCR cDNA molecule with a unique molecular identifier. The authors' pipeline ran thus. TCR identification, UMI-based error correction and CDR3 extraction were all carried out with Decombinator tools. TCRs above a frequency of 2 per 1,000, corresponding to the top 1% of the tumor frequency distribution, were defined as expanded. Expanded tumor TCRs statistically deemed absent (corrected P<0.05) from at least one tumor region were classed as regional, and all other expanded tumor TCRs were classed as ubiquitous. Renyi diversity was calculated using the R vegan package after each repertoire was subsampled 100 times to 5,000 TCRs. CDR3 similarity networks were built from amino acid triplet string-kernel similarity, with CDR3s being connected when pairwise similarity was above 0.82. TCRdb cleaned the public reads at Q25 with fastp, built clones with MiXCR and kept in-frame beta chains. Every entry covers one CDR3 protein and lists the most common genes and DNA from its rows. TCRdb's processing, not the study's, gives the V and J calls here. The sample table lists some 100,000 distinct CDR3 sequences, under 4.5% of them with a count of one. The top ten hold over 20% of the sample.

Study-wide conclusions, independent of this receptor: Additional single-cell paired TCR alpha and beta sequencing was considered necessary to confirm, at a functional level, the hypothesis that regional TCRs recognize regional mutations. Counts of ubiquitous and regional expanded TCRs were found to correlate with counts of ubiquitous and regional nonsynonymous mutations, respectively. The tumor nonsynonymous mutation count correlated with the number of expanded intratumoral alpha and beta TCRs. Estimated TCR-seq coverage of tumor T cells was only about 7.4% for alpha chains and roughly 12% for beta chains.

V is pruned by 4 bases and J by 6 bases, leaving 4 bases of the junction without a gene match. Per the germline V gene, SGHAT is the CDR1 and FQNNGV is the CDR2. Its CDR3 holds 14 amino acids, cysteine through phenylalanine. Left in the record is the CDR3 DNA by itself, 42 bases read in frame from the first base. The time point label for this specimen denotes: sample taken at primary tumor resection. The donors were more than 60 patients from the lung TRACERx cohort who had early-stage, untreated non-small cell lung cancer. Whole RNA extracted from tumor and nontumor lung tissue, or from cryopreserved PBMC samples, was used for TCR sequencing without cell sorting. Only patients with enough RNA available from two or more tumor regions were chosen for TCR sequencing. Before being selected, tumor and adjacent nontumor lung specimens were reviewed by a lung pathologist.

The sequences come from lung tumor tissue, collected at surgery. This TCR came from a male donor with early-stage non-small cell lung cancer. The sequence is built from TRBV11-2 and TRBJ2-3; 10 middle bases align to TRBD2. The bases are TGTGCCAGCAGCTCACTAGCGGGGCAGGATACGCAGTATTTT. Its coded protein is CASSSLAGQDTQYF. The variable domain in full, with residues beyond the CDR3 obtained from the reference TRBV11-2 and TRBJ2-3 genes, is EAGVAQSPRYKIIEKRQSVAFWCNPISGHATLYWYQQILGQGPKLLIQFQNNGVVDDSQLPKDRFSAERLKGVDSTLKIQPAKLEDSAVYLCASSSLAGQDTQYFGPGTRLTVL.